This passage covers 3 T cell receptor beta chains from one sample sequenced in a study of STAT5B mutations in CD4+ large granular lymphocyte leukemia. The data were produced by immunoSEQ multiplex PCR, yet TCRdb's version contains in-frame clones alone and is incomplete. Among about 38,000 clones listed, around 85% were seen once. Material for sequencing was CD4+ T cells from blood buffy coats. These receptors came from a human donor in good health.

This sequence joins TRBV6-1 and TRBJ2-2, with D possibly matching TRBD1 (6 bases). The length of the CDR3 is 15 residues. In germline, CDR1 is MNHNS, CDR2 SASEGT. V lost 6 bases and J lost 1, with 12 bases in between. The CDR3: CASSGIGGNTGELFF. The CDR3, as DNA: TGTGCCAGCAGCGGGATAGGGGGGAACACCGGGGAGCTGTTTTTT.

CDR3 residues: CASSSISGGLSNEQFF. The CDR3 DNA reads TGTGCCAGCAGTTCCATAAGCGGGGGCCTTTCTAATGAGCAGTTCTTC. The rearrangement joins TRBV28 to TRBJ2-1; 8 positions match TRBD2. Germline V gives CDR1 MDHEN, CDR2 SYDVKM. Germline trimming cut 4 bases from V and 7 bases from J; bases unmatched to any gene: 12. CDR3 size: 16 residues.

The gene calls are TRBV9 and TRBJ2-2; TRBD2 is a possible D gene (6 bases). This CDR3 has 15 amino acids. Trimming cost V 0 bases and J 4 bases, with 10 bases left between them. CDR1 and CDR2 (germline): SGDLS, YYNGEE. Here the CDR3 DNA reads TGTGCCAGCAGCGTAGAGGGAGGCCCCACCGGGGAGCTGTTTTTT. This sequence encodes CASSVEGGPTGELFF.